This T cell receptor beta chain was sequenced in a study of OX40 agonist ivuxolimab in advanced cancers. In the study overall: At roughly 80% male, the cohort had a mean age of 60 years, ranging from 23 to 79.

Germline CDR1 reads SGHDT; CDR2 reads YYEEEE. The CDR3 is 14 residues long. V was clipped by 5 bases and J by 4 bases; unmatched bases: 7. This clone was picked up a small number of times. Sequenced by immunoSEQ multiplex PCR; TCRdb stores in-frame clones only, minus some. The data show under 15,000 clones, 75% to 85% seen once. The starting material was CD4+ or CD8+ T cells sorted from blood, obtained in a trial of the OX40 agonist ivuxolimab. The TCR comes from an adult with an advanced solid tumor such as melanoma, head and neck, liver or kidney cancer. The chain joins TRBV5-6 to TRBJ1-2; 8 bases agree with TRBD1. CDR3 in amino acids: CASSSGTGVYGYTF. The CDR3 bases are TGTGCCAGCAGTTCCGGGACAGGAGTCTATGGCTACACCTTC.